Listed here are 5 T cell receptor beta chains from one sample, sequenced in a study of T cell repertoires in cytomegalovirus infection. These receptors' antigens are unknown. From the reads, TCRdb called clonotypes with MiXCR, one entry per CDR3 protein. Of over 250,000 distinct CDR3 sequences listed, about 20% are singletons. Here the sequenced sample was cultured PBMCs, taken from culture after CMV antigen stimulation. Receptors were obtained from a human donor in good health (CMV status not recorded). Some clones in this sample may be carry-over from other donors' samples.

The rearrangement uses TRBV2 and TRBJ2-3; 8 bases agree with TRBD1. The germline CDR1 and CDR2 sequences are SNHLY and FYNNEI. Unmatched junction bases numbered 9, after V lost 5 bases and J lost 2 bases. This CDR3 has 16 amino acids. The CDR3 loop reads CASSQLDRVPTDTQYF. Here the CDR3 DNA reads TGTGCCAGCAGTCAGTTGGACAGGGTCCCCACAGATACGCAGTATTTT.

The J gene is TRBJ2-3, the V gene TRBV12-3 or TRBV12-4; 15 bases align to TRBD2. This CDR3 has 19 residues. Germline trimming cut 6 bases from V and 0 bases from J; bases unmatched to any gene: 10. The CDR3 sequence is CASRPGTSGRPTSTDTQYF. CDR3 nucleotides: TGTGCCAGCAGGCCCGGGACTAGCGGGAGGCCAACTAGCACAGATACGCAGTATTTT.

This clonotype occurred a few times. The CDR3 DNA follows: TGTGCCAGCAGCGCCGAGCGGGAGGCCTACGAGCAGTACTTC. The encoded protein is CASSAEREAYEQYF. This chain uses TRBV9 with TRBJ2-7, with TRBD2 matching 9 bases. This CDR3 spans 14 amino acids. Germline trimming cut 3 bases from V and 2 bases from J; bases unmatched to any gene: 3. Germline assignment: CDR1 SGDLS and CDR2 YYNGEE. The full variable domain, with the rest looked up from reference TRBV9 and TRBJ2-7, is DSGVTQTPKHLITATGQRVTLRCSPRSGDLSVYWYQQSLDQGLQFLIQYYNGEERAKGNILERFSAQQFPDLHSELNLSSLELGDSALYFCASSAEREAYEQYFGPGTRLTVT.

The chain uses TRBV12-3 or TRBV12-4 and TRBJ1-2; D is ambiguous. V was shortened by 2 bases and J by 8 bases, with 12 bases between the two germline ends. The CDR3 is 13 amino acids. This chain's CDR3 is CASSLRGLQGYTF. The CDR3, as DNA: TGTGCCAGCAGTTTACGGGGTTTGCAGGGCTACACCTTC.

This sequence joins TRBV7-9 and TRBJ1-1, with unresolved D. Germline CDR1 is SEHNR and CDR2 is FQNEAQ (reference sequence). The CDR3 length is 12 residues. V was clipped by 2 bases and J by 6 bases, with 7 bases between them. In nucleotides, the CDR3 is TGTGCCAGCAGCTTACTTGGGGCTGAAGCTTTCTTT. This translates into CASSLLGAEAFF.